This T cell receptor (beta chain) was found in a study of cytomegalovirus exposure and HLA in healthy donors. Findings and limits, study-wide: Three CMV-associated chains proved CMV antigen-specific in vitro. Later on, a genetic analysis was performed. It linked a missense variant in DCLRE1C with V- and J-gene trimming of TCR beta. Earlier findings revealed that most TCR beta V segments proved productive either about 87% or about 30% of the time.

Concerning this clone itself: Its antigen is still unknown.

PCR was performed using 60 Vbeta and 13 Jbeta primers. Assay used: immunoSEQ multiplex PCR; TCRdb lists only in-frame clones, some missing. Of roughly 180,000 clones listed, about four fifths are singletons. Trimming removed 1 base at V and 5 bases at J, with 17 bases between. Germline V lookup: CDR1 MNHEY, CDR2 SMNVEV (reference sequence). This CDR3 comprises 16 residues. Sequencing was performed on PBMCs. This receptor was identified in a female donor in good health and CMV-seronegative. The J gene is TRBJ1-2, the V gene TRBV27; D perhaps matches TRBD1 (6 bases). The CDR3 is CASSLWAGTRDYGYTF. The CDR3, as DNA: TGTGCCAGCAGTTTATGGGCCGGGACACGCGATTATGGCTACACCTTC.